This T cell receptor (beta chain) was documented in a study of blood T cell repertoires in COVID-19. Overall study context: Researchers got acute and convalescent COVID-19 samples from the United States, Italy and Spain. PBMCs, B-cell-depleted T cells, or T cells were the source of the cDNA or gDNA that made up the material.

CDR3 length equals 16 residues. The V gene's germline CDR1 is SGHRS and CDR2 YFSETQ. V was clipped by 4 bases and J by 3 bases; unmatched bases: 10. Participants were aged about 18 to 100 years from around 25 US areas. Using immunoSEQ multiplex PCR, the repertoire was profiled, and TCRdb retains in-frame clones only, with some absent. The table includes approximately 260,000 clones, roughly 90% detected once. The chain joins TRBV5-1 to TRBJ1-3; TRBD1 matches at 7 bases. The sequencing input was PBMCs or T cells enriched from blood (not recorded which). This sequence originates from a woman between 25 and 40 years old with acute COVID-19. The CDR3 bases are TGCGCCAGCAGCGGTGGGACAGCCCGAGTTGGAAACACCATATATTTT. Protein sequence: CASSGGTARVGNTIYF.